The 9 T cell receptor beta chains presented below share a single source sample, sequenced in a study of blood T cell repertoires in COVID-19. Here immunoSEQ multiplex PCR was the method, and the copy in TCRdb shows in-frame clones only, minus some. Altogether 250,000 to 300,000 clones are present, 88% being singletons, with the ten largest covering around 2%. The sequenced material came from PBMCs or T cells enriched from blood (not recorded which). These receptors were obtained from a woman aged 55-69 years in a cohort exposed to, infected with or recovered from COVID-19 (not recorded which).

V is TRBV16 and J is TRBJ2-5; D uncertain. Per the germline V gene, CDR1 is KGHSY and CDR2 is FQNENV. The germline V and J ends were trimmed by 4 bases and 4 bases, with 16 bases remaining between them. This CDR3 comprises 15 residues. The DNA of the CDR3 is TGTGCCAGCAGCCGATTAGAGAGGATCGGAGAGACCCAGTACTTC. Residues: CASSRLERIGETQYF. Complete variable domain (other parts from reference TRBV16 and TRBJ2-5): GEEVAQTPKHLVRGEGQKAKLYCAPIKGHSYVFWYQQVLKNEFKFLISFQNENVFDETGMPKERFSAKCLPNSPCSLEIQATKLEDSAVYFCASSRLERIGETQYFGPGTRLLVL.

This rearrangement joins TRBV28 to TRBJ1-2; maybe TRBD1 (5 bases). The CDR3 extends over 17 amino acids. Germline loops: CDR1 MDHEN, CDR2 SYDVKM. The V end lost 6 bases, the J end lost 0 bases, and 20 bases lay between the germline ends. CDR3 loop: CASSPPWGRPANYGYTF. The CDR3 DNA reads TGTGCCAGCAGCCCCCCTTGGGGCAGGCCGGCTAACTATGGCTACACCTTC.

This chain joins TRBV5-1 and TRBJ1-4, with 7 bases that match TRBD1. Germline-derived CDR1 and CDR2 are SGHRS and YFSETQ. The trim removed 4 bases at V and 8 bases at J, leaving 11 bases unmatched. CDR3 length equals 15 residues. The CDR3 coding sequence is TGCGCCAGCAGCCCGTTCGACAGGGACCGGGAAAAACTGTTTTTT. It encodes CASSPFDRDREKLFF.

The chain has TRBV6-5 and TRBJ1-5, with 10 nucleotides matching TRBD1. The CDR3 extends over 15 amino acids. Germline CDR1 and CDR2: MNHEY and SVGAGI. Unmatched junction bases numbered 4, after V lost 6 bases and J lost 2 bases. The CDR3 is CASSIGQGGNQPQHF. The CDR3 DNA sequence: TGTGCCAGCAGCATAGGACAGGGGGGCAATCAGCCCCAGCATTTT.

This clone occurred a few times. The chain combines TRBV29-1 with TRBJ1-1; 7 positions agree with TRBD1. There are 13 residues in the CDR3. Germline assignment: CDR1 SQVTM and CDR2 ANQGSEA. Losses at the gene ends were 6 bases for V and 4 bases for J; bases not matched to a gene: 8. The CDR3 spells CSVADRVGTEAFF. CDR3 bases: TGCAGCGTGGCAGACAGGGTAGGCACTGAAGCTTTCTTT.

As concerns this clone: The junction does not match germline at one end; this may be a read error. The chain employs TRBV19 and TRBJ2-7, with D uncertain. Looked up from germline, CDR1 is LNHDA and CDR2 is SQIVND (reference sequence). The CDR3 totals 13 residues. CDR3 region: CASSIAVSSEQYF. Here the CDR3 DNA reads TGTGCCAGTAGTATAGCGGTTTCCTCCGAGCAGTACTTC.

The gene calls are TRBV20-1 and TRBJ1-2; the D gene is possibly TRBD1 (6 bases). The CDR3 loop spans 13 amino acids. The ends were cut back, 6 bases at V and 8 bases at J, with 19 bases in the middle. Germline V lookup: CDR1 DFQATT, CDR2 SNEGSKA (reference sequence). The CDR3 reads CSASRTVRGGYTF. DNA for the CDR3: TGCAGTGCCAGTAGGACAGTTCGGGGAGGCTACACCTTC.

The chain has TRBV19 and TRBJ1-6; tentatively, D is TRBD1 (5 bases). CDR3 length: 15 residues. Trimming shortened V by 7 bases and J by 10 bases, and 20 bases separated the two germline ends. Germline V CDR1 and CDR2: LNHDA, SQIVND (reference sequence). CDR3: CASILPGRRGSPLHF. The CDR3 bases are TGTGCCAGTATCCTACCGGGACGCCGGGGGTCACCCCTCCACTTT.

Points on this clone: The same CDR3 is also encoded by other DNA sequences in this sample. This sequence joins TRBV18 and TRBJ2-5, with a tentative D call TRBD2 (6 bases). V lost 3 bases and J 3 bases, leaving 11 bases between the germline ends. This CDR3 has 14 residues. Germline V gives CDR1 KGHSH, CDR2 LQKENI. CDR3 in amino acids: CASSPAGGKETQYF. The CDR3, as DNA: TGTGCCAGCTCACCGGCCGGGGGAAAAGAGACCCAGTACTTC.